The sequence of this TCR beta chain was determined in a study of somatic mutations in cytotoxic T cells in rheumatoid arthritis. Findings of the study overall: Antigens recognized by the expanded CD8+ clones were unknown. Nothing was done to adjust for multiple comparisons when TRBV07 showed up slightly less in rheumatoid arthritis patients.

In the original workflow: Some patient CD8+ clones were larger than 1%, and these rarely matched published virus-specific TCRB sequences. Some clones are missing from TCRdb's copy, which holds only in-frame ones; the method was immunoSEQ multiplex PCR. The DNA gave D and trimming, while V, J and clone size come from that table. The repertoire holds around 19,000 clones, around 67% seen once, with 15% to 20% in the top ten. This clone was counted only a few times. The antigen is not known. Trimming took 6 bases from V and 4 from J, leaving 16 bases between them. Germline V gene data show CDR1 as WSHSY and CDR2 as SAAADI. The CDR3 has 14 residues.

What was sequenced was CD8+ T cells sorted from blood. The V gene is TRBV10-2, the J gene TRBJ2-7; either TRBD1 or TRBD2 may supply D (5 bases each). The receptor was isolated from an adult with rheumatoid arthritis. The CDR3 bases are TGCGCCAGCAGAATGACCGGGACCGAGTACGAGCAGTACTTC. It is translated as CASRMTGTEYEQYF.